This TCR beta chain was recorded in a study of metastatic and nonmetastatic thyroid tumors. Study summary: Repertoire comparisons spanned blood and tumor or nodule tissue from malignant and benign thyroid patients. Points from the study as a whole: Significantly higher TCR beta diversity was reportedly seen in malignant thyroid tumors than benign nodules, in blood and tumor.

This clone has at least ten counts. Its antigen is currently unknown. TCRdb re-clonotyped the PCR reads through MiXCR. The data show roughly 59,000 clones, 16% seen once. CDR1 and CDR2 from the germline V gene are SGDLS and YYNGEE. This CDR3 comprises 15 residues. The V segment lost 2 bases and the J segment 2 bases; nucleotides outside the gene matches: 2. Thyroid surgery took place with no prior treatment in any patient. Sequenced material: blood. The TCR originated in a male donor with papillary thyroid cancer or a benign thyroid nodule (not recorded which). Some clones in this sample may be carry-over from other donors' samples. The gene calls are TRBV9 and TRBJ1-2, with TRBD1 matching 11 bases. The CDR3: CASSVGQGGNYGYTF. The CDR3 DNA reads as TGTGCCAGCAGCGTGGGACAGGGGGGCAACTATGGCTACACCTTC.